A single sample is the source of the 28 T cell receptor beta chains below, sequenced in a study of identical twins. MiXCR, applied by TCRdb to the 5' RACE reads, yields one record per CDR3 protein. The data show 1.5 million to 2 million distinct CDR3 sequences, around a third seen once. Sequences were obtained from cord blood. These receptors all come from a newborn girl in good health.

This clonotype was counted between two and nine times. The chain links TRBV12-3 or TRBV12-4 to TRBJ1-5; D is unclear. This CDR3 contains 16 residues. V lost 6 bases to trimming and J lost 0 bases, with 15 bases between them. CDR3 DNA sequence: TGTGCCAGCAGCGAGGTCACAAGAGGTAGCAATCAGCCCCAGCATTTT. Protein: CASSEVTRGSNQPQHF.

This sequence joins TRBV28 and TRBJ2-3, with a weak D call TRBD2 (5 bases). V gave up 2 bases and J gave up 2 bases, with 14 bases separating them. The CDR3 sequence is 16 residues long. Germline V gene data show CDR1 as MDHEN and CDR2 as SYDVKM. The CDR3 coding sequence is TGTGCCAGCAGTTTAGTGTGGCTAGCCATCACAGATACGCAGTATTTT. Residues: CASSLVWLAITDTQYF.

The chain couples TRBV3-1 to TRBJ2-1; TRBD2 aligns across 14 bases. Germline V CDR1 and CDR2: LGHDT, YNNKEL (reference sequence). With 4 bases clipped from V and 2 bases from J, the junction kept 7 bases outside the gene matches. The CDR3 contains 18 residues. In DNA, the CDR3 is TGTGCCAGCAGCCCGACTAGCGGGAGGGCCGGAACCTACAATGAGCAGTTCTTC. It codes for CASSPTSGRAGTYNEQFF.

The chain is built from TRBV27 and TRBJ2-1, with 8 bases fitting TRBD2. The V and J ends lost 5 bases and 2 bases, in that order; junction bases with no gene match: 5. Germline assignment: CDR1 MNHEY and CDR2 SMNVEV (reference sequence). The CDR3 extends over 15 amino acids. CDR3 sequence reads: CASSRSGEPYNEQFF. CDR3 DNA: TGTGCCAGCAGTCGTAGCGGGGAGCCCTACAATGAGCAGTTCTTC.

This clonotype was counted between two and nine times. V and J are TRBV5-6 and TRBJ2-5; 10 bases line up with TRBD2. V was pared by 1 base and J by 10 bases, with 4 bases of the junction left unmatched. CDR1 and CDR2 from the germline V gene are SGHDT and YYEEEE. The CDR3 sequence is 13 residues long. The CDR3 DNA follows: TGTGCCAGCAGCTTGTCTAGCGGGAGTGGCCAGTACTTC. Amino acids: CASSLSSGSGQYF.

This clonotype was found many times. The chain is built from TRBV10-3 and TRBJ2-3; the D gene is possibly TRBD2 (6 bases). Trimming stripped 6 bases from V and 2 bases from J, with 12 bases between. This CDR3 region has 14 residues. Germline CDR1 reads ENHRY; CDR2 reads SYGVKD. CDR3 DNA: TGTGCCATCAGCACGGGAGTACTCACAGATACGCAGTATTTT. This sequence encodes CAISTGVLTDTQYF.

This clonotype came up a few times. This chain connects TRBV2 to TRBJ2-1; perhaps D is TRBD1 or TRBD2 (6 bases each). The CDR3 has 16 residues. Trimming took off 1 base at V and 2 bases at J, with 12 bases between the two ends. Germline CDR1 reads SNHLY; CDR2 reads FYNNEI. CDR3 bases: TGTGCCAGCAGTGAAGAATGGGGGGCCACCTACAATGAGCAGTTCTTC. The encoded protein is CASSEEWGATYNEQFF.

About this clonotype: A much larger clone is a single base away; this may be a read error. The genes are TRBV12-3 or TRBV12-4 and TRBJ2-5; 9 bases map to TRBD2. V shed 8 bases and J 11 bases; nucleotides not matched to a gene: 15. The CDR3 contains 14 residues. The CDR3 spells CASSTSGPYNEQYF. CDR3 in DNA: TGTGCCAGCTCGACTAGCGGTCCGTACAATGAGCAGTACTTC.

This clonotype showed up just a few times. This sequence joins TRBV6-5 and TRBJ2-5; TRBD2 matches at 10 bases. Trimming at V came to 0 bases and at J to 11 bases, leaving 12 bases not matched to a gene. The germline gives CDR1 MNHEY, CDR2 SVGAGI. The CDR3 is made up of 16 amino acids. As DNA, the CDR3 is TGTGCCAGCAGTTACTCGCCTAGCGGGAGTCATCGGGAGCAGTACTTC. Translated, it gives CASSYSPSGSHREQYF.

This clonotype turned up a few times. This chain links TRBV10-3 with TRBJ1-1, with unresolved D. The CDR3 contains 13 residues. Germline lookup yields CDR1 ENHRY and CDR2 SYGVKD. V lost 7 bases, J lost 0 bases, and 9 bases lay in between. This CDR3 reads CAITADLNTEAFF. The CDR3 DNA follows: TGTGCCATCACTGCAGATTTGAACACTGAAGCTTTCTTT.

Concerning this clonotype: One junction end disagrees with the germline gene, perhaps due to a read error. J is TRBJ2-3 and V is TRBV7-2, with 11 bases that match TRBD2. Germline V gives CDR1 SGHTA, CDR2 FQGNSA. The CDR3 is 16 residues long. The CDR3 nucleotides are TGTGCCAGCAGCTTCAGCGGGACTAGCGGACAAGATACGCGGTATTTT. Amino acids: CASSFSGTSGQDTRYF.

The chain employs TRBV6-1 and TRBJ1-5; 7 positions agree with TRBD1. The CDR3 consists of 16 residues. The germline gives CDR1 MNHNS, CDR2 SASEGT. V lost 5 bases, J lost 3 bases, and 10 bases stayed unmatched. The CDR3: CASSPEGQTFNQPQHF. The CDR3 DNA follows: TGTGCCAGCAGTCCGGAGGGACAGACATTCAATCAGCCCCAGCATTTT.

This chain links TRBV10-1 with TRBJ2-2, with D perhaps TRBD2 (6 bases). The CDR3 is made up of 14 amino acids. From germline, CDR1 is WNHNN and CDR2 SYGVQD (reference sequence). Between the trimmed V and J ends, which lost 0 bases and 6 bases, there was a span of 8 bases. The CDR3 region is CASSESGGAGELFF. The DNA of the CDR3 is TGCGCCAGCAGTGAGTCAGGAGGGGCCGGGGAGCTGTTTTTT.

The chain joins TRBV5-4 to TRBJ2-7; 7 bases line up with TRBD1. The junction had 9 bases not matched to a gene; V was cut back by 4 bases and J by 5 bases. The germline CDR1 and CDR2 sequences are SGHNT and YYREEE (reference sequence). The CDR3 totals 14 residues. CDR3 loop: CASSARQGIHEQYF. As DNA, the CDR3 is TGTGCCAGCAGCGCGAGACAGGGTATCCACGAGCAGTACTTC.

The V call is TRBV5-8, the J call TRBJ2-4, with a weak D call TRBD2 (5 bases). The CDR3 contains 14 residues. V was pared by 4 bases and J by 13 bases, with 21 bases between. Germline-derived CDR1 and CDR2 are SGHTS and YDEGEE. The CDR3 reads CASSLPLATSEQYF. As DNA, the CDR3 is TGTGCCAGCAGCCTCCCGCTAGCAACCTCTGAGCAGTACTTC.

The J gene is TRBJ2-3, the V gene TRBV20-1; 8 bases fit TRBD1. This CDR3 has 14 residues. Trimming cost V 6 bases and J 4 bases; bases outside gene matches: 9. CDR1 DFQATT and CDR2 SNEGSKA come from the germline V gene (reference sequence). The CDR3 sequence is CSATGQGASDTQYF. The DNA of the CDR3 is TGCAGTGCCACTGGGCAGGGGGCTTCAGATACGCAGTATTTT.

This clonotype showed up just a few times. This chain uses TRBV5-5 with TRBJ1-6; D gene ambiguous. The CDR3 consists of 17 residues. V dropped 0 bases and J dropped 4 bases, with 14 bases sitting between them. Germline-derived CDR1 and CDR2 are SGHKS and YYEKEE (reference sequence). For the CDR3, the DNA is TGTGCCAGCAGCTTGGACGGGCTGGCAAAGTATAATTCACCCCTCCACTTT. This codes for CASSLDGLAKYNSPLHF. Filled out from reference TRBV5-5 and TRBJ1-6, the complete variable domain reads DAGVTQSPTHLIKTRGQQVTLRCSPISGHKSVSWYQQVLGQGPQFIFQYYEKEERGRGNFPDRFSARQFPNYSSELNVNALLLGDSALYLCASSLDGLAKYNSPLHFGNGTRLTVT.

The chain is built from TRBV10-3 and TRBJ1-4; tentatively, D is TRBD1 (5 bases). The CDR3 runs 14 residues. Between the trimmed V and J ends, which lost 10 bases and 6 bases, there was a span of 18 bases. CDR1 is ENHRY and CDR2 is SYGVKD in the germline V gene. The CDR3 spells CATGKQGGDEKLFF. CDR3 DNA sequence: TGTGCCACCGGTAAACAAGGAGGGGATGAAAAACTGTTTTTT.

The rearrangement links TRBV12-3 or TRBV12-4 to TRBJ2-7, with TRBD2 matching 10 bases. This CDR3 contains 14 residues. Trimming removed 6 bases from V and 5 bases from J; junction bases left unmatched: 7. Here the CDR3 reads CASRLSGRFDEQYF. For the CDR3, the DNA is TGTGCCAGCAGACTTAGCGGGAGGTTTGACGAGCAGTACTTC.

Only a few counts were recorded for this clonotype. CDR3 sequence reads: CSARDEVYSNQPQHF. DNA for the CDR3: TGCAGTGCTAGAGATGAAGTCTATAGCAATCAGCCCCAGCATTTT. The chain combines TRBV20-1 with TRBJ1-5; D is uncertain. The germline V gene encodes CDR1 DFQATT and CDR2 SNEGSKA (reference sequence). The CDR3 extends over 15 amino acids. Deletions cut 0 bases from V and 0 bases from J, with 9 bases between.

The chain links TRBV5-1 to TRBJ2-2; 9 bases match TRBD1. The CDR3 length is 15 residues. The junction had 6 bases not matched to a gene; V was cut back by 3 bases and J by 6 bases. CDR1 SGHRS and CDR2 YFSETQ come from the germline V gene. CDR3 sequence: CASSSLGQGPGELFF. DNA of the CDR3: TGCGCCAGCAGCTCTCTGGGACAGGGTCCCGGGGAGCTGTTTTTT.

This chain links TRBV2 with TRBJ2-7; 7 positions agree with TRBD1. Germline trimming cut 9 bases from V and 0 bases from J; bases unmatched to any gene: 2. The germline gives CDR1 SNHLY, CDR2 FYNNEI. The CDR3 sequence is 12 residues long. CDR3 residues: CASYRGSYEQYF. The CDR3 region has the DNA TGTGCCAGTTACAGGGGCTCCTACGAGCAGTACTTC.

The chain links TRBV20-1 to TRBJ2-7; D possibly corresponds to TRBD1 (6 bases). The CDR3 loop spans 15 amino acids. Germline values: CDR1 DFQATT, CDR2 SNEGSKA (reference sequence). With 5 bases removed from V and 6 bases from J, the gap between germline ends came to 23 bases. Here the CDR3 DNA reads TGCAGTGCTCTCAAGAGGGCCCTATTACAGGGCGAGCAGTACTTC. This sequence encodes CSALKRALLQGEQYF.

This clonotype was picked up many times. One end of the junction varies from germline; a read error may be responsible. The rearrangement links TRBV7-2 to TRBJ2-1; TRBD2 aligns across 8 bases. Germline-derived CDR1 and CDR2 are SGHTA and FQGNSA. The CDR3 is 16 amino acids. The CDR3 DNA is TGTGCCAGCAGTTTAGGGAGCGGGAGCTCCTACAATGAGCAGTTCTTC. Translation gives CASSLGSGSSYNEQFF.

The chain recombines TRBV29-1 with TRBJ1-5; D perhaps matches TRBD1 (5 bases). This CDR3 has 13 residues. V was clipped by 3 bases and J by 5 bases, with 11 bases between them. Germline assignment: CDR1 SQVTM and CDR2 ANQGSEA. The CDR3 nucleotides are TGCAGCGTTGAGGTCAGGGAGGATCAGCCCCAGCATTTT. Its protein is CSVEVREDQPQHF.

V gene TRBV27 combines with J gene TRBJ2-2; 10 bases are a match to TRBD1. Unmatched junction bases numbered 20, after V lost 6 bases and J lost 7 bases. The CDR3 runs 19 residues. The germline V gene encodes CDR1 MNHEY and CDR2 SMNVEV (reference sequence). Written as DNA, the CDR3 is TGTGCCAGCAGCCGAGACAGGGGGCGCTTTTTTGCCCCCGGCGGGGAGCTGTTTTTT. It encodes CASSRDRGRFFAPGGELFF.

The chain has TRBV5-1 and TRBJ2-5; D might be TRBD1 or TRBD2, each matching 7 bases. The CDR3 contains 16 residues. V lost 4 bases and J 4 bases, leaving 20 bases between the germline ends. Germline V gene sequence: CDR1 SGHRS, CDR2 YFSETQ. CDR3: CASSLTGRALRETQYF. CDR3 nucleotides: TGCGCCAGCAGCCTGACAGGGAGGGCCCTCAGAGAGACCCAGTACTTC.

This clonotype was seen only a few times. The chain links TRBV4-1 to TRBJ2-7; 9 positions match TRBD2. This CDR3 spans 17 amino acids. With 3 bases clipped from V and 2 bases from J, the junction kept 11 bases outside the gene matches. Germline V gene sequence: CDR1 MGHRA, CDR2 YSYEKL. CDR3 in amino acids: CASSQLASGTFTYEQYF. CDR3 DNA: TGCGCCAGCAGCCAGCTAGCTAGCGGGACCTTTACCTACGAGCAGTACTTC.